Listed here are 17 T cell receptor beta chains from one sample, sequenced in a study of T-cell reconstitution after alpha-beta-depleted transplantation in children. The TCRbeta library incorporated unique molecular identifiers. TCRdb re-derived calls from the PCR reads in MiXCR, one entry per CDR3 protein. Among hundreds of thousands of distinct CDR3 sequences listed, 23% were seen once. The specimen was PBMCs, mostly from graft donor cells, collected 360 days after TCRalphabeta/CD19-depleted stem cell transplant. The source of these receptors is a boy in the first two years of life who had a stem cell transplant for acute myeloid leukemia, so the T cells may come from the graft donor.

The CDR3 region is CASSLPSGGASDTGELFF. In DNA, the CDR3 is TGTGCCAGCAGCTTACCTAGCGGGGGGGCCAGTGACACCGGGGAGCTGTTTTTT. The chain is built from TRBV7-3 and TRBJ2-2, with TRBD2 matching 12 bases. From germline, CDR1 is SGHTA and CDR2 FQGTGA. Unmatched junction bases numbered 7, after V lost 2 bases and J lost 3 bases. The CDR3 extends over 18 amino acids.

In its sample, this clonotype was seen many times. At one boundary the junction diverges from the germline segment, which might be a read error. V gene TRBV5-1 combines with J gene TRBJ1-6; no firm D call. From germline, CDR1 is SGHRS and CDR2 YFSETQ. The CDR3 runs to 16 residues. DNA for the CDR3: TGCGCCAGCAGTTTGGCAGCAGGACGGAGAAATTCACCCCTCCACTTT. Protein product: CASSLAAGRRNSPLHF. Variable domain in full (rest from reference TRBV5-1 and TRBJ1-6): KAGVTQTPRYLIKTRGQQVTLSCSPISGHRSVSWYQQTPGQGLQFLFEYFSETQRNKGNFPGRFSGRQFSNSRSEMNVSTLELGDSALYLCASSLAAGRRNSPLHFGNGTRLTVT.

There are a few counts of this clonotype. The chain joins TRBV20-1 to TRBJ2-3; 7 bases are shared with TRBD2. Germline loops: CDR1 DFQATT, CDR2 SNEGSKA (reference sequence). Losses at the gene ends were 2 bases for V and 5 bases for J; bases not matched to a gene: 7. CDR3 length: 14 amino acids. As DNA, the CDR3 is TGCAGTGCTAGATATCTAGCGGCCGAAGATACGCAGTATTTT. Its protein is CSARYLAAEDTQYF.

This clonotype was seen more than once but under ten times. The V call is TRBV6-5, the J call TRBJ1-1; no reliable D call. V shed 2 bases and J shed 0 bases, with 16 bases lying between them. CDR3 length: 17 residues. In germline, CDR1 is MNHEY, CDR2 SVGAGI. CDR3 sequence (DNA): TGTGCCAGCAGTTACGGAAGATACTCGTACATGAACACTGAAGCTTTCTTT. Translated: CASSYGRYSYMNTEAFF.

This clonotype was seen only a few times. J is TRBJ1-1 and V is TRBV7-9; 10 bases agree with TRBD1. CDR1 is SEHNR, CDR2 FQNEAQ, per germline (reference sequence). CDR3 length equals 15 residues. V trimming: 4 bases; J trimming: 7 bases; junction bases outside the gene matches: 9. DNA of the CDR3: TGTGCCAGCAGCTCGGGGACAGGGGTAGCGTATGAAGCTTTCTTT. Residues: CASSSGTGVAYEAFF.

At least ten counts were recorded for this clonotype. J is TRBJ2-7 and V is TRBV7-2; D is unclear. Germline CDR1 reads SGHTA; CDR2 reads FQGNSA. This CDR3 comprises 14 residues. Deletions cut 0 bases from V and 2 bases from J, with 8 bases between. The DNA for the CDR3 is TGTGCCAGCAGCTTAGCTGAGGTGGCCTACGAGCAGTACTTC. Translating gives CASSLAEVAYEQYF.

The chain has TRBV5-1 and TRBJ2-2; D gene unclear. In germline, CDR1 is SGHRS, CDR2 YFSETQ. This CDR3 region has 15 residues. The V gene lost 0 bases and the J gene lost 6 bases, with 12 bases spanning the gap. CDR3 sequence: CASSLARFGPGELFF. In nucleotides, the CDR3 is TGCGCCAGCAGCTTGGCTAGATTTGGTCCCGGGGAGCTGTTTTTT.

This clonotype has just a few counts. The rearrangement uses TRBV7-9 and TRBJ2-6; D unclear. There are 13 residues in the CDR3. CDR1 is SEHNR and CDR2 is FQNEAQ in the germline V gene (reference sequence). V lost 7 bases, J lost 3 bases, and 7 bases lay in between. The CDR3 DNA follows: TGTGCCAGCACCACCAGTGGGGCCAACGTCCTGACTTTC. Its translation is CASTTSGANVLTF.

The chain carries TRBV6-2 or TRBV6-3 and TRBJ2-7; D is uncertain. The CDR3 sequence is 15 residues long. CDR1 is MNHEY and CDR2 is SVGEGT in the germline V gene. V lost 4 bases to trimming and J lost 0 bases, with 13 bases between them. The CDR3 protein is CASSSSGASSYEQYV. The CDR3 DNA sequence: TGTGCCAGCAGTTCATCTGGCGCGAGCTCCTACGAGCAGTACGTC.

A few counts support this clonotype. V usage is TRBV29-1 and J usage is TRBJ1-2; D is perhaps TRBD1 (5 bases). Germline lookup yields CDR1 SQVTM and CDR2 ANQGSEA. This CDR3 is 11 amino acids long. V gave up 4 bases and J gave up 6 bases, with 9 bases separating them. DNA of the CDR3: TGCAGCGTTGGACAGTACGATGGCTACACCTTC. Translation: CSVGQYDGYTF. The full variable domain, in which reference TRBV29-1 and TRBJ1-2 provide the parts outside the CDR3, is SAVISQKPSRDICQRGTSLTIQCQVDSQVTMMFWYRQQPGQSLTLIATANQGSEATYESGFVIDKFPISRPNLTFSTLTVSNMSPEDSSIYLCSVGQYDGYTFGSGTRLTVV.

This clonotype was counted many times. This chain uses TRBV7-2 with TRBJ2-1; a weak D match, TRBD2 (6 bases). Trimming shortened V by 2 bases and J by 3 bases, and 11 bases separated the two germline ends. CDR3 length: 15 amino acids. The germline gives CDR1 SGHTA, CDR2 FQGNSA. The CDR3 here is CASSLLAGIYNEQFF. In DNA, the CDR3 is TGTGCCAGCAGCTTACTTGCGGGGATCTACAATGAGCAGTTCTTC.

This clonotype was observed a few times. The chain couples TRBV5-6 to TRBJ2-2; 9 bases match TRBD1. This CDR3 region has 21 residues. With 3 bases clipped from V and 0 bases from J, the junction kept 18 bases outside the gene matches. Germline V gene data show CDR1 as SGHDT and CDR2 as YYEEEE. The CDR3 protein is CASSSPPGQGDPSTNTGELFF. The CDR3 DNA reads TGTGCCAGCAGCTCCCCCCCGGGACAGGGAGATCCAAGCACGAACACCGGGGAGCTGTTTTTT.

Ten or more counts support this clonotype. This chain's CDR3 is CSTPGLQQETQYF. CDR3 bases: TGCAGCACTCCGGGACTGCAACAAGAGACCCAGTACTTC. V and J are TRBV29-1 and TRBJ2-5; D is perhaps TRBD2 (6 bases). The CDR3 length is 13 residues. Germline lookup yields CDR1 SQVTM and CDR2 ANQGSEA. V lost 8 bases and J 2 bases, leaving 15 bases between the germline ends.

This clonotype has more than one count but fewer than ten. The chain combines TRBV29-1 with TRBJ2-5; tentatively, D is TRBD2 (5 bases). The germline V gene encodes CDR1 SQVTM and CDR2 ANQGSEA. This CDR3 has 13 residues. The V end was cut by 6 bases, the J end by 2 bases, with 13 bases between. CDR3: CSVQSRRQETQYF. The CDR3, as DNA: TGCAGCGTCCAGTCCCGGAGGCAAGAGACCCAGTACTTC.

This clonotype showed up many times. This chain uses TRBV5-1 with TRBJ2-6; D not resolved. The CDR3 is made up of 16 amino acids. V lost 1 base, J lost 0 bases, and 8 bases lay in between. CDR1 is SGHRS and CDR2 is YFSETQ in the germline V gene. The CDR3 sequence is CASSLSAVSGANVLTF. CDR3 nucleotides: TGCGCCAGCAGCTTGTCAGCCGTCTCTGGGGCCAACGTCCTGACTTTC.

This rearrangement joins TRBV7-2 to TRBJ2-2; no reliable D call. CDR1 and CDR2 (germline): SGHTA, FQGNSA. V was pared by 4 bases and J by 5 bases, with 14 bases between. CDR3 size: 15 residues. The DNA of the CDR3 is TGTGCCAGCAGCTCCCCTACACCCCGGACCGGGGAGCTGTTTTTT. Its translation is CASSSPTPRTGELFF.

The chain recombines TRBV12-3 or TRBV12-4 with TRBJ2-7; D possibly uses TRBD1 or TRBD2 (6 bases each). The CDR3 loop spans 14 amino acids. V lost 5 bases, J lost 3 bases, and 14 bases lay in between. CDR3 DNA sequence: TGTGCCAGCAGTGCGGACGGAGGGGGCTACGAGCAGTACTTC. This translates into CASSADGGGYEQYF.